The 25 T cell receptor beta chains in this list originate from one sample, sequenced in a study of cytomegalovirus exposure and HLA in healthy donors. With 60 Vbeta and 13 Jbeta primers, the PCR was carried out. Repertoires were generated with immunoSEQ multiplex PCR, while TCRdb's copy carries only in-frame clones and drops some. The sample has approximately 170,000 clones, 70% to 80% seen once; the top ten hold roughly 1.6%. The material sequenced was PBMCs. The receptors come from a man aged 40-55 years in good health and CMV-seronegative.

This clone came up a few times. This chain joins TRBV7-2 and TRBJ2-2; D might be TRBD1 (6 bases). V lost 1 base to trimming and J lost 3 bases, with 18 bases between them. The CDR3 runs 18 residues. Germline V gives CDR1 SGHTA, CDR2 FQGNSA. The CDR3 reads CASSLETGSRPYTGELFF. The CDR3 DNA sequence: TGTGCCAGCAGCTTAGAGACAGGTAGCAGGCCCTACACCGGGGAGCTGTTTTTT.

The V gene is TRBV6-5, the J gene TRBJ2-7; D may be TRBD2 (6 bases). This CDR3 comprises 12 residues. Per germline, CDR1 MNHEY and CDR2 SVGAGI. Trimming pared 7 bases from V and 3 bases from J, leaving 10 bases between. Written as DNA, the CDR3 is TGTGCCAGCACCGGGAGAGACTACGAGCAGTACTTC. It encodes CASTGRDYEQYF.

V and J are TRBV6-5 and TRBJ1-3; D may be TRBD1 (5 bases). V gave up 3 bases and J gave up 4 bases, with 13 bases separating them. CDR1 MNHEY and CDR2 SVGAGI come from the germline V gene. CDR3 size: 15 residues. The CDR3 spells CASSYGRAYGNTIYF. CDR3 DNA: TGTGCCAGCAGTTATGGCAGGGCGTACGGAAACACCATATATTTT.

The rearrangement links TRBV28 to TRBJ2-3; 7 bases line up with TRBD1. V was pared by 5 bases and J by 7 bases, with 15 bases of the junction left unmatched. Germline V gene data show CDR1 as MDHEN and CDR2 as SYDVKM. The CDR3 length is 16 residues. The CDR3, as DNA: TGTGCCAGCAGTCAACCCTGGGGACAGATGAAAAATACGCAGTATTTT. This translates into CASSQPWGQMKNTQYF.

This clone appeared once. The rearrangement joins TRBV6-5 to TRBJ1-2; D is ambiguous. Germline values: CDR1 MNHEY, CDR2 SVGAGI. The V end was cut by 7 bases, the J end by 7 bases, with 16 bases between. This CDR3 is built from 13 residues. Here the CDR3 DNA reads TGTGCCAGCACCGACCGCGGGTCGGGTGGCTACACCTTC. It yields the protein CASTDRGSGGYTF.

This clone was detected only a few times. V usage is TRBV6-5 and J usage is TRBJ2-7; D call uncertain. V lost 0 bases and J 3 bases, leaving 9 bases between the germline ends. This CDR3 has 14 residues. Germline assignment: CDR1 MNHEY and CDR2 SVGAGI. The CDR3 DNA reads TGTGCCAGCAGTTACTCCTACCTAGGCTACGAGCAGTACTTC. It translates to CASSYSYLGYEQYF.

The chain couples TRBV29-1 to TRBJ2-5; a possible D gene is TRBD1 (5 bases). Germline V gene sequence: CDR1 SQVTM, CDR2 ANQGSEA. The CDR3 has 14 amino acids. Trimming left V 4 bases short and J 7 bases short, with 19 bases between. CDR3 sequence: CSVVPTLKQGTQYF. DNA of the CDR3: TGCAGCGTTGTCCCGACCCTAAAGCAGGGGACCCAGTACTTC.

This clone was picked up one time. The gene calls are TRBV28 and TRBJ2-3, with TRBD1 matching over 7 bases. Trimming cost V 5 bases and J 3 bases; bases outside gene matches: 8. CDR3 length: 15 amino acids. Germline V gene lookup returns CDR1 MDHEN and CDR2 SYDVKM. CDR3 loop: CASSTGTELTDTQYF. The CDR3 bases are TGTGCCAGCAGTACCGGGACAGAACTGACAGATACGCAGTATTTT.

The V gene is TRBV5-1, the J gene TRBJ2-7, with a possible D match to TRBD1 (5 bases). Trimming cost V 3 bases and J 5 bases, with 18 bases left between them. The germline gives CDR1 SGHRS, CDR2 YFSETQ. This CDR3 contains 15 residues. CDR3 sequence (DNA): TGCGCCAGCAGCTCCAATGCGGTCAGGGCCCACGAGCAGTACTTC. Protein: CASSSNAVRAHEQYF.

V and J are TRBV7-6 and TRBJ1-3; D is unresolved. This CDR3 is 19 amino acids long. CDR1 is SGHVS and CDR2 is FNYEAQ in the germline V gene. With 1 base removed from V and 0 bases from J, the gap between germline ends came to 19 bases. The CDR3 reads CASSLDSRRRTTSGNTIYF. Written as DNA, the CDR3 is TGTGCCAGCAGCTTAGATTCCCGACGGAGGACTACCTCTGGAAACACCATATATTTT.

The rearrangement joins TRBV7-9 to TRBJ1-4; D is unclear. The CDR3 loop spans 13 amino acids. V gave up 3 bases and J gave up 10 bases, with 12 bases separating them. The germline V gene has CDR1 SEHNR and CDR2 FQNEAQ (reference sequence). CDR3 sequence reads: CASSFSESGKLFF. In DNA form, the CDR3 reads TGTGCCAGCAGCTTCAGCGAGTCCGGAAAACTGTTTTTT.

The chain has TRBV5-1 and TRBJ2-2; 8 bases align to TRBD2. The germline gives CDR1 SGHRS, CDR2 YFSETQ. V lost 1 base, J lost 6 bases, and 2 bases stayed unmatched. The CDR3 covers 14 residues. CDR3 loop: CASSLPAGAGELFF. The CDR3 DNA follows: TGCGCCAGCAGCTTGCCAGCGGGAGCCGGGGAGCTGTTTTTT. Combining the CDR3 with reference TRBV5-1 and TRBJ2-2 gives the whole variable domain KAGVTQTPRYLIKTRGQQVTLSCSPISGHRSVSWYQQTPGQGLQFLFEYFSETQRNKGNFPGRFSGRQFSNSRSEMNVSTLELGDSALYLCASSLPAGAGELFFGEGSRLTVL.

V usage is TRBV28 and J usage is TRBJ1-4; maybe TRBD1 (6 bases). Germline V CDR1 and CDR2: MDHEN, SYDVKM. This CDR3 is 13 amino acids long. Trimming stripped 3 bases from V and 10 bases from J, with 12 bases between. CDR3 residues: CASSLPGVGKLFF. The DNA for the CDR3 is TGTGCCAGCAGTTTGCCAGGGGTCGGAAAACTGTTTTTT.

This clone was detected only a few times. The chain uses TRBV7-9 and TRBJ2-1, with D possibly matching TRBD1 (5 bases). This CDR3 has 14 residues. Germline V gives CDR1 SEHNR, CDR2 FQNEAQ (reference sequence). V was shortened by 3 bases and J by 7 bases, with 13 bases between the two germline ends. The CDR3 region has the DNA TGTGCCAGCAGCTTCAAGTCAGGGTATAATGAGCAGTTCTTC. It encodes CASSFKSGYNEQFF.

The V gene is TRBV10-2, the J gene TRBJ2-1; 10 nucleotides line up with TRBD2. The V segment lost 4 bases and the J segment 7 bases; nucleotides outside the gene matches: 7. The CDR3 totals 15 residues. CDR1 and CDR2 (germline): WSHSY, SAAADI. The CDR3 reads CASSAGTSVGNEQFF. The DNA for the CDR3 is TGCGCCAGCAGTGCCGGGACTAGCGTAGGGAATGAGCAGTTCTTC.

The CDR3 here is CASRAGGVGYGYTF. CDR3 nucleotide sequence: TGTGCCAGCAGGGCAGGGGGCGTAGGCTATGGCTACACCTTC. The V call is TRBV6-1, the J call TRBJ1-2, with TRBD1 matching over 8 bases. The germline CDR1 and CDR2 sequences are MNHNS and SASEGT. Losses at the gene ends were 6 bases for V and 4 bases for J; bases not matched to a gene: 7. CDR3 length: 14 residues.

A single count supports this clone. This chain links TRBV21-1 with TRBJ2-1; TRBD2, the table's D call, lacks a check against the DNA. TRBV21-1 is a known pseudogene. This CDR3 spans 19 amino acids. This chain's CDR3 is CASSWTGGRTSGCYNEQFF. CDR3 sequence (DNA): TGTGCCAGCAGCTGGACAGGTGGCCGAACTAGCGGTTGCTACAATGAGCAGTTCTTC.

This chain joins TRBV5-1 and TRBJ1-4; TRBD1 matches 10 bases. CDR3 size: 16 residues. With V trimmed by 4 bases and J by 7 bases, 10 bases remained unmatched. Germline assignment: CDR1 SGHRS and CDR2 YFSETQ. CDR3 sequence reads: CASSGLPGQGTEKLFF. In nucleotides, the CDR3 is TGCGCCAGCAGCGGACTCCCGGGACAGGGGACTGAAAAACTGTTTTTT. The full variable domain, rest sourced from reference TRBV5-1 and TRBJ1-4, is KAGVTQTPRYLIKTRGQQVTLSCSPISGHRSVSWYQQTPGQGLQFLFEYFSETQRNKGNFPGRFSGRQFSNSRSEMNVSTLELGDSALYLCASSGLPGQGTEKLFFGSGTQLSVL.

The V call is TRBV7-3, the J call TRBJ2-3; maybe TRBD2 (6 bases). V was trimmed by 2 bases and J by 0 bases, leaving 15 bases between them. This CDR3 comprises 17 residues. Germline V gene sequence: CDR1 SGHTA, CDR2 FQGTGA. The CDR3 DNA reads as TGTGCCAGCAGCTTAGGCGGGGTACGATCTAGCACAGATACGCAGTATTTT. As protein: CASSLGGVRSSTDTQYF.

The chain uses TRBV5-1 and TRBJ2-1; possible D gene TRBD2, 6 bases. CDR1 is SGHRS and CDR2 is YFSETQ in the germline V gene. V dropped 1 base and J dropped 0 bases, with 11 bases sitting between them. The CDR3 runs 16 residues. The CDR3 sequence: CASSLIADSSYNEQFF. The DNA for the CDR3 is TGCGCCAGCAGCTTGATAGCGGATAGCTCCTACAATGAGCAGTTCTTC.

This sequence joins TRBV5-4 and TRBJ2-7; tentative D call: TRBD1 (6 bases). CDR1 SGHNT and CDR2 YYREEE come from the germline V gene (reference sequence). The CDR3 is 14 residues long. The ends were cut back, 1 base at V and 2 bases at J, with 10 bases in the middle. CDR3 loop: CASSLPGTTYEQYF. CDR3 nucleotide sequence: TGTGCCAGCAGCTTGCCCGGGACAACCTACGAGCAGTACTTC.

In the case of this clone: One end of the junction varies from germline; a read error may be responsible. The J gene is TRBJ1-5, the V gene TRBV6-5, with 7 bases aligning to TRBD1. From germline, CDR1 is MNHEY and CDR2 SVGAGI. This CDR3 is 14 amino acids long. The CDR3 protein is CVSSATGNNQPQHF. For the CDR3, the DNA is TGTGTCAGCAGTGCGACAGGGAACAATCAGCCCCAGCATTTT.

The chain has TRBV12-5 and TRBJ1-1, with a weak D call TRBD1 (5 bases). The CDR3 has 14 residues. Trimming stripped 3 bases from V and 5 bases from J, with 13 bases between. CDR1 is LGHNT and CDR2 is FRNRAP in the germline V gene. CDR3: CASGFGGGETEAFF. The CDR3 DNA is TGTGCTAGTGGTTTCGGGGGAGGAGAAACTGAAGCTTTCTTT.

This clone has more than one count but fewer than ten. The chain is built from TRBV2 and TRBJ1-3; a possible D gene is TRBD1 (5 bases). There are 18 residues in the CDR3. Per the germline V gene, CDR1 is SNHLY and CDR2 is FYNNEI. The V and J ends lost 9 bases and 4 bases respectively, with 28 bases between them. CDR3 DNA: TGTGCCAGTAAACTGGGGACTTCATCACCCAGGGTCGGAAACACCATATATTTT. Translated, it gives CASKLGTSSPRVGNTIYF.

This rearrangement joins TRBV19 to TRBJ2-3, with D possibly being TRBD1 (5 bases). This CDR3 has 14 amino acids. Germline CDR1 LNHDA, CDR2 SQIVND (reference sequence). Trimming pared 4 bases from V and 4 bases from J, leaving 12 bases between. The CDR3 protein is CASSKGVWADTQYF. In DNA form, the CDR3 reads TGTGCCAGTAGTAAAGGGGTATGGGCAGATACGCAGTATTTT.